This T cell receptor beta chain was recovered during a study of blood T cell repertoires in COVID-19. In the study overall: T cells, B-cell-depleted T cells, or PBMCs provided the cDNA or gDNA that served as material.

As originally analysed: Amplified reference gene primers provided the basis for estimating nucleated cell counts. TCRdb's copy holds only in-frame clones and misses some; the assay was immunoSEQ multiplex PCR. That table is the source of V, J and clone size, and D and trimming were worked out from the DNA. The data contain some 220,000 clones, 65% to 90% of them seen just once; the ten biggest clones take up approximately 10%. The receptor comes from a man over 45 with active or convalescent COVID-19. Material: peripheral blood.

The DNA for the CDR3 is TGCGCCAGCAGCTTGGTGGGGGGTGCTGGGGGTGAGCAGTTCTTC. The encoded protein is CASSLVGGAGGEQFF. V and J are TRBV5-1 and TRBJ2-1; TRBD2 might be the D (6 bases). Trimming pared 0 bases from V and 9 bases from J, leaving 16 bases between. The CDR3 has 15 residues. Germline assignment: CDR1 SGHRS and CDR2 YFSETQ.